This is a list of T cell receptor beta chains from one sample in a study of T-cell memory formation after mild COVID-19. MiXCR, run by TCRdb on the 5' RACE reads, gives a single entry per CDR3 protein. The sample carries under 300,000 distinct CDR3 sequences, 16% recorded once. What was sequenced was PBMCs or a T cell subset sorted from them (not recorded which). These receptors were collected from a man aged 18 to 29 who had mild COVID-19 (a few samples of this study predate the infection). Cell type and time point are not known. Each CDR3 is given without its conserved first and last residue. Fields, in order: V gene, J gene, CDR3 protein.

>TRBV7-9|TRBJ2-5
ASSPRGASSQY
>TRBV25-1|TRBJ1-1
ASSRIGAF
>TRBV6-5|TRBJ1-6
ASSYLGNSPLH
>TRBV7-6|TRBJ2-1
ASSLLAGGHNEQF
>TRBV12-3/TRBV12-4|TRBJ1-5
ASSGQVRRQPQH
>TRBV7-3|TRBJ2-3
ASSPGVAGAADTQY
>TRBV12-3/TRBV12-4|TRBJ2-1
ASLKGRLANNEQF
>TRBV21-1|TRBJ1-6
ASSKVWGREAYNSPLH
>TRBV5-4|TRBJ2-2
ASSSVAGGATGELF
>TRBV12-3/TRBV12-4|TRBJ1-6
ASKSQGRSSYNSPLH
>TRBV7-8|TRBJ2-3
ASRGSGTVTDTQY
>TRBV4-1|TRBJ2-7
ASSQGQGFYEQY
>TRBV4-3|TRBJ1-2
ASSQEAGRNYGYT
>TRBV12-3/TRBV12-4|TRBJ2-5
ASSFYLRDGTQY
>TRBV12-3/TRBV12-4|TRBJ1-5
ASSLVWGINQPQH
>TRBV12-3/TRBV12-4|TRBJ2-7
ASTPGQVSYEQY
>TRBV20-1|TRBJ1-6
SAREGTGTSPLH
>TRBV5-1|TRBJ2-2
ASSGDRPNTGELF
>TRBV5-4|TRBJ2-7
ASSFGSAGEQY
>TRBV4-3|TRBJ1-1
ASSSHLPGTEAF
>TRBV5-1|TRBJ1-6
ASSLLPTSPLH
>TRBV4-1|TRBJ2-2
ASCRVAGIANTGELF
>TRBV2|TRBJ1-1
ASSEVLNTEAF
>TRBV6-2/TRBV6-3|TRBJ1-2
ASSYSQGGGYT
>TRBV4-2|TRBJ1-1
ASSPILVGGPDMNTEAF